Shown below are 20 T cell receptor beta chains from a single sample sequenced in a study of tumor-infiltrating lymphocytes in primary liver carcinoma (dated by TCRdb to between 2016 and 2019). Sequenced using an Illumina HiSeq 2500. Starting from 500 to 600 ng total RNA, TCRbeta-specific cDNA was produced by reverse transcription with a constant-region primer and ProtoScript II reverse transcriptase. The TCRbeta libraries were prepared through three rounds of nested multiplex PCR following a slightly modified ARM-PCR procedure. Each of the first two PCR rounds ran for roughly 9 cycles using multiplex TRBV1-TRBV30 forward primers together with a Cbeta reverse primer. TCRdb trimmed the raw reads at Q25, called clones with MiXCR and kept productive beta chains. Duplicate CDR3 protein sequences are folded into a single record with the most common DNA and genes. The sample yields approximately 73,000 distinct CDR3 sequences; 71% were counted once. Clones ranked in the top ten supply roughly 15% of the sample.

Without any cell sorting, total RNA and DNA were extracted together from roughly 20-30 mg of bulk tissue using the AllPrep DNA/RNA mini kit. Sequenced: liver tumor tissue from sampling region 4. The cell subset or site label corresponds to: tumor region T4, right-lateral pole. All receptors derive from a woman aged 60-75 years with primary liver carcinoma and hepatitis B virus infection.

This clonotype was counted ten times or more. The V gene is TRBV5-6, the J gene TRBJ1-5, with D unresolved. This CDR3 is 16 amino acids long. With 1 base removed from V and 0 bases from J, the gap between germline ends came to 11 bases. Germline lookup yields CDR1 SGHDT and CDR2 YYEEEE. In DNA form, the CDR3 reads TGTGCCAGCAGCTTGAATAGGCCGAATAGCAATCAGCCCCAGCATTTT. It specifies CASSLNRPNSNQPQHF. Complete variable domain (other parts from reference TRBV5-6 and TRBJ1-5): DAGVTQSPTHLIKTRGQQVTLRCSPKSGHDTVSWYQQALGQGPQFIFQYYEEEERQRGNFPDRFSGHQFPNYSSELNVNALLLGDSALYLCASSLNRPNSNQPQHFGDGTRLSIL.

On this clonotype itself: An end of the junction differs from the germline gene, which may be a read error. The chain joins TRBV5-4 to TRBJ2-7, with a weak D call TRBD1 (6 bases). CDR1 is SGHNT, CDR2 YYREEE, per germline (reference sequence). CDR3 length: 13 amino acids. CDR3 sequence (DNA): TGTGTCAGCAGCTGGGACATAGGTAACGAGCAATACTTC. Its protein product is CVSSWDIGNEQYF. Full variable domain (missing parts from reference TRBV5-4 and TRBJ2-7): ETGVTQSPTHLIKTRGQQVTLRCSSQSGHNTVSWYQQALGQGPQFIFQYYREEENGRGNFPPRFSGLQFPNYSSELNVNALELDDSALYLCVSSWDIGNEQYFGPGTRLTVT.

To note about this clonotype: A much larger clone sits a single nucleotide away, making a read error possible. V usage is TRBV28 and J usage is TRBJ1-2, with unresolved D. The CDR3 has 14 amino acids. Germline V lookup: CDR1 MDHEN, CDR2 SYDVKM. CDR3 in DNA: TGTACCAGCAGTCCTCGAGAGGTCGGGTATGGCTACACCTTC. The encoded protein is CTSSPREVGYGYTF.

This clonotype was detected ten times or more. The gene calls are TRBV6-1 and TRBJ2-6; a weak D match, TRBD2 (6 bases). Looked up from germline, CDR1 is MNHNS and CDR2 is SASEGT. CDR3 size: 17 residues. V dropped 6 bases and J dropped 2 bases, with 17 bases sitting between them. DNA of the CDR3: TGTGCCAGCAGCCGGGACTCTCTCTCCCCTGGGGCCAACGTCCTGACTTTC. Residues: CASSRDSLSPGANVLTF.

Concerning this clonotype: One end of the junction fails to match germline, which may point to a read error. In nucleotides, the CDR3 is TGTGCCAGCAGCTTCGGAACGGTGAACACTGTAGCTTTCTTT. This translates into CASSFGTVNTVAFF. The chain combines TRBV11-3 with TRBJ1-1; D not certain. CDR3 length equals 14 residues. The germline V gene encodes CDR1 SGHNT and CDR2 YENEEA.

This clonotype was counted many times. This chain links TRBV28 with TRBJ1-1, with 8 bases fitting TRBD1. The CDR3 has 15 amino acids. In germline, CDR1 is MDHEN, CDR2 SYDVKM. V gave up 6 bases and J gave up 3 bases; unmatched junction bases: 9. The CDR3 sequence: CASSSSRGRDTEAFF. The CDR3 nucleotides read TGTGCCAGCAGCTCAAGCAGGGGGCGAGACACTGAAGCTTTCTTT.

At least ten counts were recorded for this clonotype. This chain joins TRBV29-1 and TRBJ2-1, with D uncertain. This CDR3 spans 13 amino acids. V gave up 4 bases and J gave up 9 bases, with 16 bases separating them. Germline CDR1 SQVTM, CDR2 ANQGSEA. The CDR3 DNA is TGCAGCGTTGCGAATAGAAGGGTCGGTGAGCAGTTCTTC. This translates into CSVANRRVGEQFF.

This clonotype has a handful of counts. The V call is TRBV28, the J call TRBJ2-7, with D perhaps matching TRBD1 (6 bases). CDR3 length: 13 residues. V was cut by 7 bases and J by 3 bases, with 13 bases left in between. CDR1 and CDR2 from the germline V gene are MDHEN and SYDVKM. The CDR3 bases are TGTGCCAGCACCCCAGGGGCAGTCTACGAGCAGTACTTC. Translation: CASTPGAVYEQYF.

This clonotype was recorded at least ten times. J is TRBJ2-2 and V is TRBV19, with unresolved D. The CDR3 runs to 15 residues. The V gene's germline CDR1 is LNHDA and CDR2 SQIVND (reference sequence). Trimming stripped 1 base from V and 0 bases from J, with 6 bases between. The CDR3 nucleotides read TGTGCCAGTAGTATAGGCTACGCGAACACCGGGGAGCTGTTTTTT. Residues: CASSIGYANTGELFF.

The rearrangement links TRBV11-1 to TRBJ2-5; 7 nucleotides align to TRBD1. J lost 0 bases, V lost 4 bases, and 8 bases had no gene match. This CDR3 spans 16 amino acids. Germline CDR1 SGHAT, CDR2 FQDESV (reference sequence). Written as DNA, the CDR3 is TGTGCCAGCAGCTCCTTCGGGACAGAGTACCAAGAGACCCAGTACTTC. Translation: CASSSFGTEYQETQYF. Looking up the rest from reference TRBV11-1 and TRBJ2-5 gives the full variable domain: EAEVAQSPRYKITEKSQAVAFWCDPISGHATLYWYRQILGQGPELLVQFQDESVVDDSQLPKDRFSAERLKGVDSTLKIQPAELGDSAMYLCASSSFGTEYQETQYFGPGTRLLVL.

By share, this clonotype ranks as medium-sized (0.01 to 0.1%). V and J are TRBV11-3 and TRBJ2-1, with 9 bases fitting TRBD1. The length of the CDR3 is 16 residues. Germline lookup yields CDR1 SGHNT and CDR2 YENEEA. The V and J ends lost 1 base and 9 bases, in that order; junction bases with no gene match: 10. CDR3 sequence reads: CASSLAVIQGAFEQFF. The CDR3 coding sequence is TGTGCCAGCAGCTTAGCCGTCATACAGGGGGCTTTTGAGCAGTTCTTC.

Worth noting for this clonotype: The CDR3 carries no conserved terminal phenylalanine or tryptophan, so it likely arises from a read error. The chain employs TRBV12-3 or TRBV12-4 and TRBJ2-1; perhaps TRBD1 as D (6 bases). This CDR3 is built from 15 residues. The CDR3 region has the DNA TGTGCCAGCAGTTTAGTACAGGGTGGGGGCAATGGGCAGTTCCCC. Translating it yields CASSLVQGGGNGQFP.

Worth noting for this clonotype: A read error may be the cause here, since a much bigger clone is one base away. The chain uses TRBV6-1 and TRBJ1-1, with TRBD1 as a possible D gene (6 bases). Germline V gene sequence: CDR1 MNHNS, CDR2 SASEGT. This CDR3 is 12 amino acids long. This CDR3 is CACSEGGTFAFF. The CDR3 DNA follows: TGTGCCTGCAGTGAAGGGGGGACGTTCGCCTTCTTT.

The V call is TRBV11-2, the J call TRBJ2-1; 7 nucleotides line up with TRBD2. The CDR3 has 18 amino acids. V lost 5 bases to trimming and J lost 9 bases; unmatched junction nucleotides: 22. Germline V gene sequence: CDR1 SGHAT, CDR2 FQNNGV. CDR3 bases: TGTGCCAGCAGCGCGGGGCTCGCAAGGGACTATATGGCCGTTGAGCAGTTCTTC. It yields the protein CASSAGLARDYMAVEQFF.

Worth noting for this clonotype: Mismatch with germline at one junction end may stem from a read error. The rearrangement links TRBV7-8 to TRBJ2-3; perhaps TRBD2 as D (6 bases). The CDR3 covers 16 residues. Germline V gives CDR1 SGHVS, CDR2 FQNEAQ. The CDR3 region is CVSSLAAGWSTDTQYF. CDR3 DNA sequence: TGTGTCAGCAGCTTAGCGGCGGGTTGGTCCACAGATACGCAGTATTTT.

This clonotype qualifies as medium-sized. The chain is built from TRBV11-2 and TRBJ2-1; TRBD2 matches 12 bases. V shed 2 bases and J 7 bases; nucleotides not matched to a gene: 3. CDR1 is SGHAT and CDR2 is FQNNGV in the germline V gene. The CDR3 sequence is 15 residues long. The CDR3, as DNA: TGTGCCAGCAGCTTACTAGCGGGAGGGCCTAATGAGCAGTTCTTC. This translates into CASSLLAGGPNEQFF.

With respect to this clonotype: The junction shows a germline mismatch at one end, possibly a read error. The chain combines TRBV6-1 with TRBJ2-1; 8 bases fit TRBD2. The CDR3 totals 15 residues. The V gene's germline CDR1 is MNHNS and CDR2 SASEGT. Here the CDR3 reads CASSELAGPYNEQFF. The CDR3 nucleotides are TGTGCCAGCAGTGAACTAGCGGGCCCCTATAATGAGCAGTTCTTC.

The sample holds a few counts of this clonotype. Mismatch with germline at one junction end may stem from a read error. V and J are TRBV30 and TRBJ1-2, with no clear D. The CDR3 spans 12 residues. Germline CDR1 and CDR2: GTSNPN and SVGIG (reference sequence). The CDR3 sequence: CAWSDADYDYTF. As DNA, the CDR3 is TGTGCTTGGAGTGACGCTGACTATGACTACACCTTC.

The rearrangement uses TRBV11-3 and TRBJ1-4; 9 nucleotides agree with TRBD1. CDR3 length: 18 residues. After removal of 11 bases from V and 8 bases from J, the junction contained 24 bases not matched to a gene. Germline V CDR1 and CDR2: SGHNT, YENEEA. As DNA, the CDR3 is TGTGCCGGCAACTTAACCGGGACAGGGAGTCTAGGAGGAGAAAAACTGTTTTTT. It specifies CAGNLTGTGSLGGEKLFF.

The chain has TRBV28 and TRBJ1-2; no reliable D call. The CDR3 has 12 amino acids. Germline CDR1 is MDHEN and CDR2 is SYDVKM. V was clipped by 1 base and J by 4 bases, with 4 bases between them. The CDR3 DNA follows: TGTGCCAGCAGTTTATTGATCTATGGCTACACCTTC. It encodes CASSLLIYGYTF.